This T cell receptor beta chain comes out of a study of T cell responses to AZD1222 COVID-19 vaccine. Pooling covered second doses at about 4 or about 12 weeks. The germline V gene encodes CDR1 LGHNA and CDR2 YNFKEQ. Trimming left V 11 bases short and J 4 bases short, with 23 bases between. This CDR3 comprises 16 residues. The repertoire was sequenced with immunoSEQ multiplex PCR; TCRdb's copy has only in-frame clones and lacks some. The sample contains 180,000 or so clones, 90% to 95% of which appear only once. The TCR was taken from an adult who received the AZD1222 COVID-19 vaccine. This rearrangement joins TRBV4-2 to TRBJ2-2, with D tentatively TRBD2 (6 bases). Sequencing used peripheral blood, obtained 28 days after the second AZD1222 dose. The CDR3 loop is CAGRETGGPGTGELFF. The CDR3 bases are TGTGCCGGCCGCGAGACTGGAGGGCCAGGCACCGGGGAGCTGTTTTTT.